This is a list of T cell receptor beta chains from one sample in a study of cytomegalovirus exposure and HLA in healthy donors. Assay: immunoSEQ multiplex PCR; the TCRdb copy retains only in-frame clones and omits some. The table includes roughly 80,000 clones, roughly 80% detected once. The sequenced sample was PBMCs. The receptor source for this set is a woman aged 40 to 50 in good health and CMV-seronegative. CDR3s leave out the opening cysteine and the closing phenylalanine or tryptophan.

v_call: TRBV18; j_call: TRBJ1-1; cdr3_aa: ASAWTVLTEAF
v_call: TRBV4-1; j_call: TRBJ1-5; cdr3_aa: ASSQDPGANQPQH
v_call: TRBV27; j_call: TRBJ2-3; cdr3_aa: ASMAHSTDTQY
v_call: TRBV7-2; j_call: TRBJ1-1; cdr3_aa: ASSLALTGGTEAF
v_call: TRBV18; j_call: TRBJ1-1; cdr3_aa: ASSYGGDTEAF
v_call: TRBV18; j_call: TRBJ1-2; cdr3_aa: ASSPPGQRIYGYT
v_call: TRBV29-1; j_call: TRBJ2-3; cdr3_aa: SVEGGLVPTDTQY
v_call: TRBV4-1; j_call: TRBJ2-7; cdr3_aa: ASSQVGQGTNEQY
v_call: TRBV12-2; j_call: TRBJ1-3; cdr3_aa: ASRLSRGNTIY
v_call: TRBV11-2; j_call: TRBJ2-5; cdr3_aa: ASSSGQMQETQY
v_call: TRBV5-6; j_call: TRBJ1-3; cdr3_aa: ASSFGHFSGNTIY
v_call: TRBV19; j_call: TRBJ2-7; cdr3_aa: ASSKIGTGFPLTYEQY
v_call: TRBV19; j_call: TRBJ1-2; cdr3_aa: ASSNRHDYGYT
v_call: TRBV29-1; j_call: TRBJ1-2; cdr3_aa: SVARSPQDRVNYGYT
v_call: TRBV29-1; j_call: TRBJ2-1; cdr3_aa: SVGGLAGHNEQF
v_call: TRBV12-5; j_call: TRBJ2-2; cdr3_aa: ASGLTGPNTGELF
v_call: TRBV19; j_call: TRBJ1-5; cdr3_aa: ASSQRVMRSNQPQH
v_call: TRBV5-1; j_call: TRBJ2-5; cdr3_aa: ASSDGGRGLQETQY
v_call: TRBV5-1; j_call: TRBJ2-7; cdr3_aa: ASSLGPRDRGVGEQY
v_call: TRBV5-5; j_call: TRBJ1-5; cdr3_aa: ASSTGTGNVNQPQH